The 20 T cell receptor beta chains in this list originate from one sample, sequenced in a study of graft-versus-host responses after intestinal transplantation (dated by TCRdb to about 2021). The time point label on this specimen signifies: cells obtained before transplantation from donor or recipient. In the mixed lymphocyte reactions, around 200,000 CFSE-labeled pre-transplant responders were plated with around 200,000 irradiated violet-dye-labeled stimulators and cultured for 5 to 6 days. The receptor library was made with the immunoSEQ multiplex PCR assay. TCRdb's version of the immuneACCESS table is confined to in-frame rearrangements and falls short of the full clone set. An unresolved V gene accounts for under half of the shortfall where checked; the remainder is of unknown origin. The sample table contains about 15,000 clones; only one count was recorded for more than 25% of them. The top ten constitute roughly 2.8% of the sample.

The material was alloreactive CD8+ T cells from a mixed lymphocyte reaction culture, obtained before intestinal transplant. This sample's cell subset or site label indicates: CFSE-low proliferating T cells sorted from roughly 6-day pre-transplant mixed lymphocyte reaction (GvH or HvG direction). These receptors all stem from a human patient who received an intestinal transplant.

The J gene is TRBJ1-2, the V gene TRBV2; D not certain. Per germline, CDR1 SNHLY and CDR2 FYNNEI. This CDR3 comprises 13 residues. V was trimmed by 6 bases and J by 4 bases, leaving 12 bases between them. The CDR3, as DNA: TGTGCCAGCAGGGTGAGGGAGACCTATGGCTACACCTTC. The encoded protein is CASRVRETYGYTF.

The V and J genes are TRBV15 and TRBJ2-5, with D possibly matching TRBD2 (6 bases). CDR1 and CDR2 (germline): LNHNV, YYDKDF (reference sequence). This CDR3 contains 16 residues. V lost 0 bases and J 4 bases, leaving 15 bases between the germline ends. CDR3 residues: CATSRDRAGLGETQYF. The CDR3 nucleotides are TGTGCCACCAGCAGAGATCGGGCGGGACTTGGAGAGACCCAGTACTTC.

The V call is TRBV5-1, the J call TRBJ2-1; TRBD2 might be the D (6 bases). Germline assignment: CDR1 SGHRS and CDR2 YFSETQ. V dropped 4 bases and J dropped 10 bases, with 21 bases sitting between them. The CDR3 runs to 15 residues. The CDR3 protein is CASSPGTYSRAEQFF. In DNA form, the CDR3 reads TGCGCCAGCAGCCCCGGGACTTACTCCCGCGCCGAGCAGTTCTTC.

This clone is categorized as medium-sized. This chain joins TRBV28 and TRBJ1-2; 7 nucleotides agree with TRBD1. Germline CDR1 reads MDHEN; CDR2 reads SYDVKM. Trimming removed 5 bases from V and 3 bases from J; junction bases left unmatched: 3. The CDR3 has 13 amino acids. CDR3 in amino acids: CASSLTGYYGYTF. In DNA form, the CDR3 reads TGTGCCAGCAGTCTGACAGGGTACTATGGCTACACCTTC.

This chain joins TRBV29-1 and TRBJ1-1; D call uncertain. This CDR3 region has 12 residues. Germline CDR1 is SQVTM and CDR2 is ANQGSEA. The ends were cut back, 3 bases at V and 1 base at J, with 6 bases in the middle. The CDR3 DNA is TGCAGCGTTGAGAGGCAGAACACTGAAGCTTTCTTT. It codes for CSVERQNTEAFF.

This clone has only a few counts. The rearrangement joins TRBV6-5 to TRBJ1-3, with unresolved D. The CDR3 loop spans 11 amino acids. Germline CDR1 MNHEY, CDR2 SVGAGI. V was trimmed by 5 bases and J by 7 bases, leaving 6 bases between them. This CDR3 reads CASSEGNTIYF. The CDR3 coding sequence is TGTGCCAGCAGTGAAGGTAACACCATATATTTT.

The rearrangement uses TRBV4-1 and TRBJ1-1, with D uncertain. Germline CDR1 MGHRA, CDR2 YSYEKL. V dropped 0 bases and J dropped 1 base, with 3 bases sitting between them. The CDR3 consists of 13 residues. The CDR3 here is CASSQETNTEAFF. In nucleotides, the CDR3 is TGCGCCAGCAGCCAAGAAACGAACACTGAAGCTTTCTTT.

This chain joins TRBV4-3 and TRBJ1-2; possibly TRBD1 for D (6 bases). Germline V CDR1 and CDR2: LGHNA, YSLEER. V was cut by 3 bases and J by 2 bases, with 13 bases left in between. The CDR3 covers 15 residues. CDR3 residues: CASSQETGFNYGYTF. In nucleotides, the CDR3 is TGCGCCAGCAGCCAGGAGACAGGTTTCAACTATGGCTACACCTTC.

In its sample, this clone was seen a few times. This chain uses TRBV27 with TRBJ2-7, with 9 bases aligning to TRBD1. The V segment lost 4 bases and the J segment 2 bases; nucleotides outside the gene matches: 3. The CDR3 contains 14 residues. Germline CDR1 is MNHEY and CDR2 is SMNVEV (reference sequence). The CDR3 reads CASSSQGAPYEQYF. CDR3 bases: TGTGCCAGCAGTTCACAGGGGGCCCCCTACGAGCAGTACTTC.

There are a few counts of this clone. This chain uses TRBV5-1 with TRBJ2-7; TRBD1 might be the D (5 bases). The germline V gene encodes CDR1 SGHRS and CDR2 YFSETQ. This CDR3 comprises 12 residues. Trimming took off 4 bases at V and 6 bases at J, with 11 bases between the two ends. The CDR3 coding sequence is TGCGCCAGCAGCCCTTCTAGGGGCGAGCAGTACTTC. Translating it yields CASSPSRGEQYF.

For this clone: This may arise from a read error, as a much more abundant clone is one base away. The CDR3 sequence: CASSFYNEQFF. The CDR3 nucleotides are TGTGCCAGCAGCTTCTACAATGAGCAGTTCTTC. The rearrangement joins TRBV13 to TRBJ2-1; D is unresolved. CDR1 is PRHDT and CDR2 is FYEKMQ in the germline V gene (reference sequence). Trimming stripped 3 bases from V and 3 bases from J, with 0 bases between. The CDR3 length is 11 residues.

This clone has just one count. This chain links TRBV7-9 with TRBJ2-1; D unclear. The germline V and J ends were trimmed by 0 bases and 6 bases, with 18 bases remaining between them. Germline lookup yields CDR1 SEHNR and CDR2 FQNEAQ (reference sequence). The CDR3 has 17 amino acids. Here the CDR3 DNA reads TGTGCCAGCAGCTTAGCGCGTGAGGATGGAGTCCTCAATGAGCAGTTCTTC. Translation gives CASSLAREDGVLNEQFF.

CDR3 nucleotides: TGTGCCATCAGTGAGAGAGGGAACACTGAAGCTTTCTTT. Translating gives CAISERGNTEAFF. The V gene is TRBV10-3, the J gene TRBJ1-1; D call uncertain. The CDR3 covers 13 residues. The germline CDR1 and CDR2 sequences are ENHRY and SYGVKD. With 2 bases removed from V and 1 base from J, the gap between germline ends came to 5 bases.

J is TRBJ1-2 and V is TRBV6-1; 7 bases fit TRBD1. The CDR3 has 11 residues. CDR1 is MNHNS and CDR2 is SASEGT in the germline V gene. CDR3 residues: CGTGANYGYTF. CDR3 nucleotide sequence: TGTGGGACAGGAGCTAACTATGGCTACACCTTC.

In its sample, this clone was seen a few times. This sequence joins TRBV9 and TRBJ2-1; TRBD1 matches at 8 bases. Per the germline V gene, CDR1 is SGDLS and CDR2 is YYNGEE. This CDR3 region has 15 residues. The junction had 5 bases not matched to a gene; V was cut back by 1 base and J by 5 bases. CDR3 coding DNA: TGTGCCAGCAGCGTACAGGGGGCCCGCCACAATGAGCAGTTCTTC. Its protein is CASSVQGARHNEQFF.

This clone has only a few counts. The genes are TRBV15 and TRBJ2-7, with TRBD1 identical over 7 bases. The CDR3 loop spans 13 amino acids. Germline V gene lookup returns CDR1 LNHNV and CDR2 YYDKDF (reference sequence). Unmatched junction bases numbered 4, after V lost 1 base and J lost 7 bases. CDR3 protein: CATSRGDRDEQYF. As DNA, the CDR3 is TGTGCCACCAGCAGAGGAGACAGGGATGAGCAGTACTTC.

The V call is TRBV6-6, the J call TRBJ1-1, with a possible D match to TRBD1 (6 bases). This CDR3 comprises 14 residues. The germline gives CDR1 MNHNY, CDR2 SVGAGI (reference sequence). Between the trimmed V and J ends, which lost 6 bases and 1 base, there was a span of 12 bases. In DNA form, the CDR3 reads TGTGCCAGCAGGGTCCTACAGGGGAACACTGAAGCTTTCTTT. Residues: CASRVLQGNTEAFF.

Relative to its sample, this clone is medium-sized (0.01 to 0.1%). The chain employs TRBV4-1 and TRBJ2-7; a weak D match, TRBD2 (6 bases). Trimming took 8 bases from V and 1 from J, leaving 12 bases between them. The CDR3 is 13 amino acids. Germline V gene lookup returns CDR1 MGHRA and CDR2 YSYEKL. The CDR3 nucleotides are TGCGCCAGCGGTTCGGGGGAATCCTACGAGCAGTACTTC. It encodes CASGSGESYEQYF.

By sample share, this clone is medium-sized. The gene calls are TRBV4-1 and TRBJ1-4; perhaps TRBD1 as D (6 bases). V gave up 6 bases and J gave up 6 bases, with 11 bases separating them. The germline CDR1 and CDR2 sequences are MGHRA and YSYEKL. The CDR3 is made up of 13 amino acids. The CDR3 reads CASRLSGDEKLFF. In DNA, the CDR3 is TGCGCCAGCAGACTTTCAGGGGATGAAAAACTGTTTTTT.

The chain carries TRBV10-3 and TRBJ2-7, with D perhaps matching TRBD1 (5 bases). The CDR3 loop spans 15 amino acids. The V and J ends lost 2 bases and 0 bases respectively, with 11 bases between them. The V gene's germline CDR1 is ENHRY and CDR2 SYGVKD. CDR3 coding DNA: TGTGCCATCAGTGAGGCTGACAGCCCCTCCTACGAGCAGTACTTC. Amino acid sequence: CAISEADSPSYEQYF.